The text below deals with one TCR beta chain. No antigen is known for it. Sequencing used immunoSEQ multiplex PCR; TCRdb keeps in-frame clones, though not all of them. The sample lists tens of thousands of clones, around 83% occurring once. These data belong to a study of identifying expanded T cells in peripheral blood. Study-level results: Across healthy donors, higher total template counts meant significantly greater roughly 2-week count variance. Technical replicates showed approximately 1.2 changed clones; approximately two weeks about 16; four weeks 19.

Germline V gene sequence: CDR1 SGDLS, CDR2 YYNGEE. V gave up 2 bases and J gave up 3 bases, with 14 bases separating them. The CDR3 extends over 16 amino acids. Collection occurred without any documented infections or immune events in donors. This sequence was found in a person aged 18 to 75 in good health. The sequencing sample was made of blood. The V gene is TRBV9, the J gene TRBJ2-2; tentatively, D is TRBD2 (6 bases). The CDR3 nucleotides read TGTGCCAGCAGCGTTTCGGGACGGAGGGACACCGGGGAGCTGTTTTTT. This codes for CASSVSGRRDTGELFF.